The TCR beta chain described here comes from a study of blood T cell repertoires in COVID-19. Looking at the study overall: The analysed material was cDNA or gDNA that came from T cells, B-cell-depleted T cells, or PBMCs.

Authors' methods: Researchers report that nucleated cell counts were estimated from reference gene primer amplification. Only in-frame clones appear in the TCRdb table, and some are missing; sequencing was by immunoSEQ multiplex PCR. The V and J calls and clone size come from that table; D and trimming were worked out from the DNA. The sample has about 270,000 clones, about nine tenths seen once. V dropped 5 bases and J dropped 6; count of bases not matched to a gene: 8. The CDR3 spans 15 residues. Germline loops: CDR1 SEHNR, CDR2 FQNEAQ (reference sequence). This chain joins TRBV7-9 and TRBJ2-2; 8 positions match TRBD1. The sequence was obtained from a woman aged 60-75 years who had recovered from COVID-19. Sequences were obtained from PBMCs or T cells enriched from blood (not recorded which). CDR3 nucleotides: TGTGCCAGCAGCCCGAGGACAGGGTCGGCCGGGGAGCTGTTTTTT. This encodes CASSPRTGSAGELFF.